These 5 T cell receptor beta chains were sequenced from one sample in a study of blood T cell repertoires in COVID-19. The assay was immunoSEQ multiplex PCR, and TCRdb's table has in-frame clones only and misses some. This sample has 100,000 to 150,000 clones, with 79% found just once. Sequenced: peripheral blood. The receptors stem from a man aged 35 to 55 with active or convalescent COVID-19.

The chain joins TRBV5-1 to TRBJ1-3, with 9 bases that match TRBD1. The CDR3 is 15 amino acids. Germline assignment: CDR1 SGHRS and CDR2 YFSETQ. The V segment lost 4 bases and the J segment 0 bases; nucleotides outside the gene matches: 2. The DNA of the CDR3 is TGCGCCAGCAGCACGGACAGGGGCTCTGGAAACACCATATATTTT. Residues: CASSTDRGSGNTIYF.

DNA of the CDR3: TGTGCCAGCAGTGAAGCGCTTCAAGGGGCGGATGCTTTCTTT. It translates to CASSEALQGADAFF. This rearrangement joins TRBV6-1 to TRBJ1-1; perhaps TRBD1 as D (5 bases). V lost 0 bases and J 11 bases, leaving 16 bases between the germline ends. Germline CDR1 MNHNS, CDR2 SASEGT. CDR3 length: 14 amino acids.

The chain couples TRBV28 to TRBJ1-1; D may be TRBD1 (6 bases). Germline values: CDR1 MDHEN, CDR2 SYDVKM. CDR3 size: 12 residues. Trimming took 4 bases from V and 4 from J, leaving 7 bases between them. The CDR3 sequence: CASSWTVTEAFF. The CDR3 DNA follows: TGTGCCAGCAGTTGGACAGTCACTGAAGCTTTCTTT.

This chain links TRBV5-1 with TRBJ1-1; D is perhaps TRBD1 (5 bases). V lost 0 bases to trimming and J lost 8 bases, with 5 bases between them. CDR1 is SGHRS and CDR2 is YFSETQ in the germline V gene. This CDR3 spans 11 amino acids. Here the CDR3 reads CASSLDREAFF. CDR3 coding DNA: TGCGCCAGCAGCTTGGACAGGGAAGCTTTCTTT.

This clone is a singleton in its sample. The V and J genes are TRBV5-1 and TRBJ2-3; tentatively, D is TRBD1 (5 bases). Germline V gives CDR1 SGHRS, CDR2 YFSETQ. CDR3 size: 16 residues. Trimming took 0 bases from V and 4 from J, leaving 15 bases between them. The CDR3 loop reads CASSLGVRGQADTQYF. The CDR3 region has the DNA TGCGCCAGCAGCTTGGGGGTAAGGGGTCAGGCAGATACGCAGTATTTT.